This T cell receptor beta chain was profiled in a study of lymphopenia after photon versus proton radiotherapy. General observations from the study: A bigger post-nadir fall in TCR diversity correlated inversely with survival time in deceased patients. Post-nadir diversity loss with photons came from oligoclonal expansion, particularly CD8+ Temra cells. Under photons, naive T cells and diversity fell while effector/memory populations rose.

TCRdb's copy holds only in-frame clones and misses some; the assay was immunoSEQ multiplex PCR. Among more than 70,000 clones listed, 80% to 90% were seen once. V shed 2 bases and J shed 5 bases, with 13 bases lying between them. Germline V lookup: CDR1 MDHEN, CDR2 SYDVKM. CDR3 size: 15 residues. Relative to its sample, this clone is medium-sized (0.01 to 0.1%). Its target is not known. The chain employs TRBV28 and TRBJ1-5; D is undetermined. The material was peripheral blood, obtained from a patient treated with proton-based radiotherapy. This TCR was sampled from a man aged 60 to 75 with pancreatic cancer. Here the CDR3 reads CASSLEGRFDQPQHF. The CDR3 DNA reads as TGTGCCAGCAGTTTAGAGGGCAGGTTCGATCAGCCCCAGCATTTT. The variable domain in full, completed from reference TRBV28 and TRBJ1-5, reads DVKVTQSSRYLVKRTGEKVFLECVQDMDHENMFWYRQDPGLGLRLIYFSYDVKMKEKGDIPEGYSVSREKKERFSLILESASTNQTSMYLCASSLEGRFDQPQHFGDGTRLSIL.